The 4 T cell receptor beta chains below come from one sample, sequenced in a study of blood T cell repertoires in COVID-19. Profiled with immunoSEQ multiplex PCR; TCRdb holds only in-frame clones, not every one. The sample holds under 350,000 clones, about 90% seen once. Sequences were obtained from peripheral blood. The receptors derive from a woman under 40 with COVID-19, enrolled during active disease.

V and J are TRBV4-1 and TRBJ1-1; D is possibly TRBD1 (6 bases). The V gene's germline CDR1 is MGHRA and CDR2 YSYEKL. CDR3 size: 14 residues. Trimming pared 3 bases from V and 4 bases from J, leaving 12 bases between. CDR3 residues: CASSQTGSTTEAFF. In DNA, the CDR3 is TGCGCCAGCAGCCAGACAGGAAGTACCACTGAAGCTTTCTTT.

The chain recombines TRBV2 with TRBJ2-7, with D perhaps TRBD1 (5 bases). The CDR3 consists of 13 residues. With 3 bases removed from V and 3 bases from J, the gap between germline ends came to 9 bases. CDR1 and CDR2 from the germline V gene are SNHLY and FYNNEI. Here the CDR3 DNA reads TGTGCCAGCAGTGATTACAGGAACTACGAGCAGTACTTC. It is translated as CASSDYRNYEQYF.

This clone has a handful of counts. The CDR3 DNA reads TGTGCCAGCGCTGTAGCGGGGTTGAATCAGCCCCAGCATTTT. Amino acid sequence: CASAVAGLNQPQHF. This chain connects TRBV7-9 to TRBJ1-5; D is ambiguous. Trimming left V 8 bases short and J 4 bases short, with 15 bases between. Germline CDR1 reads SEHNR; CDR2 reads FQNEAQ (reference sequence). The CDR3 spans 14 residues.

This clone was picked up a small number of times. The rearrangement links TRBV12-3 or TRBV12-4 to TRBJ1-1; the D gene is possibly TRBD1 (5 bases). The CDR3 spans 13 residues. V was cut by 7 bases and J by 5 bases, with 14 bases left in between. The CDR3 is CASKRGLGTEAFF. DNA of the CDR3: TGTGCCAGCAAACGGGGGTTGGGGACTGAAGCTTTCTTT.